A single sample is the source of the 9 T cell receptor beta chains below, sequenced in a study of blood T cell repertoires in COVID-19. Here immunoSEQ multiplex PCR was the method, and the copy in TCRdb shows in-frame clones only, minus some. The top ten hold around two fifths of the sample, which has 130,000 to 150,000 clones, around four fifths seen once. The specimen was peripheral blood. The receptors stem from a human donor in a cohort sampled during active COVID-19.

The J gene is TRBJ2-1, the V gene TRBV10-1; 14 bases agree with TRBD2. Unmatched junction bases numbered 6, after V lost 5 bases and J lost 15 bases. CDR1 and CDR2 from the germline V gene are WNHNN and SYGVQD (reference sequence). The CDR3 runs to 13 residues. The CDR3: CASSRLAGGLRFF. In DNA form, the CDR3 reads TGCGCCAGCAGTAGACTAGCGGGGGGGCTAAGGTTCTTC.

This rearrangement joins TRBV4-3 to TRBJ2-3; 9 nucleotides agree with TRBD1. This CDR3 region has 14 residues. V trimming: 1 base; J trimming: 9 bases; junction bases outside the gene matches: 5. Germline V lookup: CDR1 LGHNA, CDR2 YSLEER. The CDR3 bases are TGCGCCAGCAGCCAAGTGAGGGGACAGGGAACGCAGTATTTT. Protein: CASSQVRGQGTQYF.

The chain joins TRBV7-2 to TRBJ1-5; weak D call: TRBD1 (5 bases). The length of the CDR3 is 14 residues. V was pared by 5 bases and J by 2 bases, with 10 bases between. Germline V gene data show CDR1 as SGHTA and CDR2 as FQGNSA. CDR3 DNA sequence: TGTGCCAGCAGCAGTACAGGAGGCAATCAGCCCCAGCATTTT. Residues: CASSSTGGNQPQHF.

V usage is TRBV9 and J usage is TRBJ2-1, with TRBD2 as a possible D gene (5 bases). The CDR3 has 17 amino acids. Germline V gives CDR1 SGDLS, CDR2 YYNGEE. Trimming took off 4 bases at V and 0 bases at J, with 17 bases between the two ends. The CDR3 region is CASSPDLRAVSYNEQFF. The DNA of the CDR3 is TGTGCCAGCAGCCCTGACCTCCGAGCGGTCTCCTACAATGAGCAGTTCTTC.

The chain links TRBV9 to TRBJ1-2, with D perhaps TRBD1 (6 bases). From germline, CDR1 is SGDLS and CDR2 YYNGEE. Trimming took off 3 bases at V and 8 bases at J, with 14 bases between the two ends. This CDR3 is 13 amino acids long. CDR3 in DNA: TGTGCCAGCAGCGACCCGACAGGTACCGGCTACACCTTC. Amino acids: CASSDPTGTGYTF. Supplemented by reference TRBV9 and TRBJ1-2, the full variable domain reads DSGVTQTPKHLITATGQRVTLRCSPRSGDLSVYWYQQSLDQGLQFLIQYYNGEERAKGNILERFSAQQFPDLHSELNLSSLELGDSALYFCASSDPTGTGYTFGSGTRLTVV.

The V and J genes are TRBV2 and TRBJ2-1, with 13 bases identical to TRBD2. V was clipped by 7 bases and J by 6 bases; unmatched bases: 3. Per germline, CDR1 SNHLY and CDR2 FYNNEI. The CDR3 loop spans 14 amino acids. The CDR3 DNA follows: TGTGCCAGCACGGGGACTAGCGGGGCCAATGAGCAGTTCTTC. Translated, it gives CASTGTSGANEQFF. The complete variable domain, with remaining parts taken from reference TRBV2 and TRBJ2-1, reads EPEVTQTPSHQVTQMGQEVILRCVPISNHLYFYWYRQILGQKVEFLVSFYNNEISEKSEIFDDQFSVERPDGSNFTLKIRSTKLEDSAMYFCASTGTSGANEQFFGPGTRLTVL.

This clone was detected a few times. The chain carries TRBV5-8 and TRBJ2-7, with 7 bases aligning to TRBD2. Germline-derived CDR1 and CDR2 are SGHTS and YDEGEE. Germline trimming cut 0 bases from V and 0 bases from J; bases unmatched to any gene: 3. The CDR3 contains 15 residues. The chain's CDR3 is CASSLAGGGSYEQYF. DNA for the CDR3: TGTGCCAGCAGCTTGGCGGGGGGAGGCTCCTACGAGCAGTACTTC.

The CDR3: CASSPPAAAYGYTF. The CDR3, as DNA: TGTGCCAGCAGCCCCCCGGCGGCAGCCTATGGCTACACCTTC. The V gene is TRBV7-9, the J gene TRBJ1-2; D is ambiguous. The germline V gene encodes CDR1 SEHNR and CDR2 FQNEAQ (reference sequence). V lost 5 bases and J 4 bases, leaving 14 bases between the germline ends. The CDR3 runs to 14 residues.

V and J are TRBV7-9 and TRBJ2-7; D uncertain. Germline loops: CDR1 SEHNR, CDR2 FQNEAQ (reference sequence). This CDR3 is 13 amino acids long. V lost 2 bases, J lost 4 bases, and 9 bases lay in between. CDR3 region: CASSLYTSYEQYF. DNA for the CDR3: TGTGCCAGCAGCTTATACACCTCTTACGAGCAGTACTTC.